The source of this T cell receptor beta chain is a study of regulatory T cells. Notes on the study in general: In CD3G-deficient patients, conventional CD4+ T cells were enriched for hydrophobic CDR3 residues at positions 6 and 7.

This clone turned up a few times. Its specificity is unknown. Amplification used 52 TRBV primers and 13 TRBJ primers. Clones were read by immunoSEQ multiplex PCR, and TCRdb kept only the in-frame ones, dropping some. This sample has approximately 29,000 clones, with over 90% found just once. Trimming stripped 2 bases from V and 0 bases from J, with 8 bases between. Germline CDR1 SGHRS, CDR2 YFSETQ. This CDR3 comprises 15 residues. All CD3G-deficient patients showed autoimmunity, more severe in two. Sequencing input: conventional CD4+ T cells sorted from blood. This receptor was obtained from a child younger than 10 with CD3G deficiency. This sequence joins TRBV5-1 and TRBJ1-4; D is unresolved. The CDR3 DNA reads TGCGCCAGCAGCTTACAAGGGACAACTAATGAAAAACTGTTTTTT. Amino acids: CASSLQGTTNEKLFF.